The 24 T cell receptor beta chains below all came from one sample that was sequenced in a study of CXCR3-negative and CXCR3-positive naive CD8 T cells. Notes on the study in general: Relative to CXCR3-negative naive cells, CXCR3-positive naive cells had more hydrophobic TRB CDR3s.

These TCRs are of unknown antigen specificity. Libraries were UMI-labeled 5' RACE TRB cDNA. Following a re-call of the 5' RACE reads, TCRdb has one entry per CDR3 protein and lacks DNA. This table lists more than 70,000 distinct CDR3 sequences. The sequenced sample was naive CXCR3+ CD8+ T cells from blood. Subset in this sample: CD45RO-CCR7+CD27+CD95- naive CD8+ T cells expressing CXCR3 (TNR3+). Receptors were obtained from a human donor in good health. Some clones in this sample may be carry-over from other donors' samples.

The chain couples TRBV4-3 to TRBJ2-1; TCRdb lists TRBD1, though no DNA is available to test this call. CDR1 and CDR2 from the germline V gene are LGHNA and YSLEER. CDR3 size: 15 residues. This CDR3 reads CASSPTGFILNEQFF.

V gene TRBV28 combines with J gene TRBJ2-5; TCRdb returns TRBD2, unconfirmable since there is no DNA. This CDR3 is built from 20 residues. Germline V gene data show CDR1 as MDHEN and CDR2 as SYDVKM. CDR3 in amino acids: CASSLGLRSGSVGGRVTQYF. Drawing the rest from reference TRBV28 and TRBJ2-5, the complete variable domain is DVKVTQSSRYLVKRTGEKVFLECVQDMDHENMFWYRQDPGLGLRLIYFSYDVKMKEKGDIPEGYSVSREKKERFSLILESASTNQTSMYLCASSLGLRSGSVGGRVTQYFGPGTRLLVL.

The rearrangement uses TRBV12-3 or TRBV12-4 and TRBJ2-1; the TCRdb call, TRBD2, lacks DNA for checking. The CDR3 has 16 residues. CDR3 loop: CASSLLLAGVRNEQFF.

The J gene is TRBJ1-4, the V gene TRBV7-9. CDR3 size: 15 residues. The V gene's germline CDR1 is SEHNR and CDR2 FQNEAQ (reference sequence). The CDR3 protein is CASSLQSQFNEKLFF.

The CDR3 here is CASSLLKSGNQPQHF. This sequence joins TRBV28 and TRBJ1-5; TCRdb names TRBD1, which stays unverified in the absence of DNA. This CDR3 contains 15 residues. Germline-derived CDR1 and CDR2 are MDHEN and SYDVKM.

CDR3 amino acids: CASSKTYGAGGSLEQYF. The chain carries TRBV7-9 and TRBJ2-7; the D call of TRBD2 rests on TCRdb alone, since no DNA is present to check it. Germline lookup yields CDR1 SEHNR and CDR2 FQNEAQ (reference sequence). The CDR3 runs to 17 residues.

The CDR3 spells CASSPGTRSMENEQFF. The chain couples TRBV7-9 to TRBJ2-1; the D gene TCRdb calls, TRBD2, cannot be checked with no DNA. There are 16 residues in the CDR3. Germline CDR1 and CDR2: SEHNR and FQNEAQ (reference sequence). Variable domain in full (rest from reference TRBV7-9 and TRBJ2-1): DTGVSQNPRHKITKRGQNVTFRCDPISEHNRLYWYRQTLGQGPEFLTYFQNEAQLEKSRLLSDRFSAERPKGSFSTLEIQRTEQGDSAMYLCASSPGTRSMENEQFFGPGTRLTVL.

The CDR3: CASSSFPGELFF. This chain joins TRBV5-6 and TRBJ2-2. This CDR3 is built from 12 residues. Germline-derived CDR1 and CDR2 are SGHDT and YYEEEE.

The rearrangement links TRBV3-1 to TRBJ2-1; checking the TCRdb D call of TRBD1 is not possible without DNA. This CDR3 has 15 amino acids. Germline V gene sequence: CDR1 LGHDT, CDR2 YNNKEL (reference sequence). The CDR3 spells CASSQGRDHYNEQFF.

This rearrangement joins TRBV10-3 to TRBJ2-7; TCRdb's D call of TRBD1 is untestable without DNA. This CDR3 is built from 14 residues. Germline CDR1 reads ENHRY; CDR2 reads SYGVKD. The CDR3 reads CAISESGQAYEQYF.

The genes are TRBV14 and TRBJ1-1; without DNA, the TCRdb call of TRBD1 cannot be checked. Germline lookup yields CDR1 SGHDN and CDR2 FVKESK. The CDR3 contains 15 residues. CDR3 residues: CASSPGTAGGTEAFF.

This sequence joins TRBV28 and TRBJ2-2; TCRdb gives TRBD2 as the D gene, but with no DNA this cannot be confirmed. CDR3 length: 14 residues. Germline V gene sequence: CDR1 MDHEN, CDR2 SYDVKM. CDR3 in amino acids: CATSDYSNTGELFF.

The chain is built from TRBV28 and TRBJ1-1; TCRdb gives TRBD1 as the D gene, but with no DNA this cannot be confirmed. The CDR3 sequence is 13 residues long. Germline V gives CDR1 MDHEN, CDR2 SYDVKM. CDR3: CASSSGEPGQGVF. Filled out from reference TRBV28 and TRBJ1-1, the complete variable domain reads DVKVTQSSRYLVKRTGEKVFLECVQDMDHENMFWYRQDPGLGLRLIYFSYDVKMKEKGDIPEGYSVSREKKERFSLILESASTNQTSMYLCASSSGEPGQGVFGQGTRLTVV.

This chain links TRBV10-3 with TRBJ2-5. The germline gives CDR1 ENHRY, CDR2 SYGVKD. The CDR3 runs to 13 residues. CDR3 protein: CAIRGVEEETQYF.

The chain uses TRBV13 and TRBJ2-7; lacking DNA, the TRBD1 call made by TCRdb goes unchecked. Per germline, CDR1 PRHDT and CDR2 FYEKMQ (reference sequence). The CDR3 is made up of 14 amino acids. The CDR3 region is CASSSDRDPYEQYF.

The chain carries TRBV29-1 and TRBJ2-1. Germline V gene lookup returns CDR1 SQVTM and CDR2 ANQGSEA. The CDR3 extends over 12 amino acids. This chain's CDR3 is CSVEDIYNEQFF.

This chain uses TRBV6-2 or TRBV6-3 with TRBJ2-7; without DNA, the TCRdb call of TRBD1 cannot be checked. The length of the CDR3 is 12 residues. Germline CDR1 is MNHEY and CDR2 is SVGEGT. The CDR3 sequence: CASRGQTYEQYF.

V is TRBV7-9 and J is TRBJ2-5. Germline V gene lookup returns CDR1 SEHNR and CDR2 FQNEAQ (reference sequence). This CDR3 has 12 amino acids. The CDR3 is CASSFDTETQYF.

The chain couples TRBV6-6 to TRBJ2-7. This CDR3 contains 14 residues. CDR1 and CDR2 (germline): MNHNY, SVGAGI (reference sequence). CDR3 region: CASSFGGTSYEQYF.

The chain links TRBV25-1 to TRBJ2-3; absent DNA, TCRdb's TRBD1 call cannot be checked. CDR3 size: 16 residues. CDR1 and CDR2 (germline): MGHDK, SYGVNS. The CDR3 loop is CASSDGTGPRTDTQYF.

This sequence joins TRBV7-8 and TRBJ2-7. This CDR3 spans 12 amino acids. Germline CDR1 and CDR2: SGHVS and FQNEAQ. The CDR3 region is CASSFSSYEQYF.

The genes are TRBV6-2 or TRBV6-3 and TRBJ2-7; TCRdb designates TRBD1, a call that cannot be tested without DNA. The CDR3 contains 14 residues. From germline, CDR1 is MNHEY and CDR2 SVGEGT. The CDR3 loop is CASSYVVGGNEQYF.

The chain employs TRBV11-1 and TRBJ2-1. CDR1 and CDR2 from the germline V gene are SGHAT and FQDESV (reference sequence). CDR3 length equals 14 residues. CDR3 region: CASSLRSTYNEQFF.

The chain carries TRBV6-5 and TRBJ1-2. The CDR3 has 15 amino acids. The germline CDR1 and CDR2 sequences are MNHEY and SVGAGI. CDR3 sequence reads: CASSPGPSSLYGYTF.